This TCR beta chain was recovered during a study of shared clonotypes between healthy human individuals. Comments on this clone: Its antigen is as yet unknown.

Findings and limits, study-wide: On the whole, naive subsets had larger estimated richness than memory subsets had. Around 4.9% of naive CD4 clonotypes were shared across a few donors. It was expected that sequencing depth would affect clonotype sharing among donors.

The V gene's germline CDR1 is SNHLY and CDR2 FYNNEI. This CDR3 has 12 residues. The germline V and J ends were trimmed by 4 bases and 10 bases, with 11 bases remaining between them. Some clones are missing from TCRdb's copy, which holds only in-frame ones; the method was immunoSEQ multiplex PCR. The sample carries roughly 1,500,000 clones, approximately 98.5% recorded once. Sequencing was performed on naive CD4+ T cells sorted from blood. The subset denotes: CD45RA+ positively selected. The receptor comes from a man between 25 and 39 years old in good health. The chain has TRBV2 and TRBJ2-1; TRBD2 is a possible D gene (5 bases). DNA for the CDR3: TGTGCCAGCAGTGCCGGCGGGCGGGAGCAGTTCTTC. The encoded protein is CASSAGGREQFF. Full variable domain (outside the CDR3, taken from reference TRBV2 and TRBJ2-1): EPEVTQTPSHQVTQMGQEVILRCVPISNHLYFYWYRQILGQKVEFLVSFYNNEISEKSEIFDDQFSVERPDGSNFTLKIRSTKLEDSAMYFCASSAGGREQFFGPGTRLTVL.